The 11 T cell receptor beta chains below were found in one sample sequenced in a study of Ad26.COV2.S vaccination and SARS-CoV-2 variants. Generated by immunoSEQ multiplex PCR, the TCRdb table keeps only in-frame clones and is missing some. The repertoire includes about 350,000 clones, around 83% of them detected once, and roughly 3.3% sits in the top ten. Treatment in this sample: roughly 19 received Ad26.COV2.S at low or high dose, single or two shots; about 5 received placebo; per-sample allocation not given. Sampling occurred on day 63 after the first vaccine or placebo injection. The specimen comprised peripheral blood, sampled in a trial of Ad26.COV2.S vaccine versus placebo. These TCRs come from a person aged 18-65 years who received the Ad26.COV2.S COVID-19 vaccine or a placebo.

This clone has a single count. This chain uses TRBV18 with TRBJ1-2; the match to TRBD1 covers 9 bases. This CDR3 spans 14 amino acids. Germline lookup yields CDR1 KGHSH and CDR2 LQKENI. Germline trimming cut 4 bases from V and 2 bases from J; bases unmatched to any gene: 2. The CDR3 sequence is CASSRDRANYGYTF. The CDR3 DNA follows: TGTGCCAGCTCACGGGACAGGGCAAACTATGGCTACACCTTC.

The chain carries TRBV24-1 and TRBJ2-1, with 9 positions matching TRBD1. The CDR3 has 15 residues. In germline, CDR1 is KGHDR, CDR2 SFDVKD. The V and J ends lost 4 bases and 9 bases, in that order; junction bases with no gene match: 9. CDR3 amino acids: CATSDPGTGTGEQFF. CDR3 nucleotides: TGTGCCACCAGTGACCCCGGGACAGGGACGGGTGAGCAGTTCTTC.

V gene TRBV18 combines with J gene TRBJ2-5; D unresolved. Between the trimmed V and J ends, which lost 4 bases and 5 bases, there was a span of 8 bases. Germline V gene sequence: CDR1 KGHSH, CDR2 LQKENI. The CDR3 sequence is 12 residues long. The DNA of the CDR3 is TGTGCCAGCTCACTCTTGGGTGAGACCCAGTACTTC. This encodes CASSLLGETQYF.

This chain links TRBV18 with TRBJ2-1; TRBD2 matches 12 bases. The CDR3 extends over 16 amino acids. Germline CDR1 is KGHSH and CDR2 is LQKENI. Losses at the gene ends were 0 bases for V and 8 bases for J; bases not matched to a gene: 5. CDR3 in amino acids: CASSPPGLAGDHEQFF. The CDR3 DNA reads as TGTGCCAGCTCACCACCGGGACTAGCGGGTGACCATGAGCAGTTCTTC. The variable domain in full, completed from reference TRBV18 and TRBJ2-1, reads NAGVMQNPRHLVRRRGQEARLRCSPMKGHSHVYWYRQLPEEGLKFMVYLQKENIIDESGMPKERFSAEFPKEGPSILRIQQVVRGDSAAYFCASSPPGLAGDHEQFFGPGTRLTVL.

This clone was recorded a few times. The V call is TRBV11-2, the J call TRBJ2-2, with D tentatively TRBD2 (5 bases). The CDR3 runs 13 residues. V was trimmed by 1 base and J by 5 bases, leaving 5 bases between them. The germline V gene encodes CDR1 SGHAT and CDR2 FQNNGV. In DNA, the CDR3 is TGTGCCAGCAGCTTAGCGGGGACCGGGGAGCTGTTTTTT. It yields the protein CASSLAGTGELFF.

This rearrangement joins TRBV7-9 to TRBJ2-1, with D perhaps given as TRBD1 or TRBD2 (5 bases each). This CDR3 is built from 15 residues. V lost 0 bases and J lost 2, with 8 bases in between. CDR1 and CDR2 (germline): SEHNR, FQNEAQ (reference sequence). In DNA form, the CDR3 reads TGTGCCAGCAGCTTAGCGTTGGGGGCCTACAATGAGCAGTTCTTC. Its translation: CASSLALGAYNEQFF.

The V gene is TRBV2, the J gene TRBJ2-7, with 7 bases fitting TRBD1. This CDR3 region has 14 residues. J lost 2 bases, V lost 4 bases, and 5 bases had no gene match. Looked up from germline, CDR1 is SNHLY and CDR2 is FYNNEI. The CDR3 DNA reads TGTGCCAGCAGTGCTATAGGGGGCACCTACGAGCAGTACTTC. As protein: CASSAIGGTYEQYF.

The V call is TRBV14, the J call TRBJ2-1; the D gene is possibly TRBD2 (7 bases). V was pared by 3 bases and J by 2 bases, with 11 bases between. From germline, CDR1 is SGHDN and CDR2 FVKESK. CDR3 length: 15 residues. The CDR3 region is CASSQRGRTYNEQFF. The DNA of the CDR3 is TGTGCCAGCAGCCAGCGGGGGCGAACCTACAATGAGCAGTTCTTC. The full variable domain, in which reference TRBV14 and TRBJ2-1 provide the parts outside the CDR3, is EAGVTQFPSHSVIEKGQTVTLRCDPISGHDNLYWYRRVMGKEIKFLLHFVKESKQDESGMPNNRFLAERTGGTYSTLKVQPAELEDSGVYFCASSQRGRTYNEQFFGPGTRLTVL.

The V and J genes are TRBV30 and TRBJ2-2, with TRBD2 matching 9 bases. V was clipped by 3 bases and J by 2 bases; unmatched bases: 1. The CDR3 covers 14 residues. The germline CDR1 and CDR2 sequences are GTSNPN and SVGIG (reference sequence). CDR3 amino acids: CAWRLAGNTGELFF. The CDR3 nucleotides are TGTGCCTGGAGACTAGCGGGCAACACCGGGGAGCTGTTTTTT.

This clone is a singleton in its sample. DNA for the CDR3: TGTGCCAGCAGGGACGGGGCTTCTGGAAACACCATATATTTT. This sequence encodes CASRDGASGNTIYF. This rearrangement joins TRBV3-1 (or the pseudogene TRBV3-2) to TRBJ1-3, with TRBD1 as a possible D gene (5 bases). V gave up 6 bases and J gave up 1 base, with 10 bases separating them. Germline loops: CDR1 LGHDT, CDR2 YNNKEL (reference sequence). The CDR3 has 14 residues.

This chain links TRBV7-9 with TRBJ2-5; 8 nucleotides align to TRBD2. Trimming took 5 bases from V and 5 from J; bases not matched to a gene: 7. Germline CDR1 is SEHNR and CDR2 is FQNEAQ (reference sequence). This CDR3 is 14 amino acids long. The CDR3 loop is CASSPVVAGETQYF. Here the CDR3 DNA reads TGTGCCAGCAGCCCCGTGGTAGCGGGGGAGACCCAGTACTTC.